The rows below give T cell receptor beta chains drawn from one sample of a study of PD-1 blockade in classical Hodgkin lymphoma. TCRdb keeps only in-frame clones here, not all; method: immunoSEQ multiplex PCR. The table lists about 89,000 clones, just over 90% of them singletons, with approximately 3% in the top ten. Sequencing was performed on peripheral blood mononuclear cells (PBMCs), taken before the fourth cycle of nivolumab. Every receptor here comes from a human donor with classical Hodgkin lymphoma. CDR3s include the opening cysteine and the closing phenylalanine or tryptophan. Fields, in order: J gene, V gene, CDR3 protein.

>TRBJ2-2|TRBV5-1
CASMTANTGELFF
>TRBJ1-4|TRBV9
CASSVGGLNEKLFF
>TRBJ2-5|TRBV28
CASSFRGASRAEETQYF
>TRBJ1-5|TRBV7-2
CASSLGAGGAGNQPQHF
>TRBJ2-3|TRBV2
CASRPGRPADTQYF
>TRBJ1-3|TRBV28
CASSEPLGNTIYF
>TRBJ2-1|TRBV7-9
CASSPGGPREQFF
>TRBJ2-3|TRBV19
CASSIWLAGGTDTQYF
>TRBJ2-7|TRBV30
CAWSRGGGTYEQYF
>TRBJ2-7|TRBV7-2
CASSWAGTRQVYEQYF
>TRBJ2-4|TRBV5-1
CASSLAMTLDSKNIQYF
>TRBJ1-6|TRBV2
CASSWTGDIFNSPLHF
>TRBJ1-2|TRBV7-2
CASGDYGYTF
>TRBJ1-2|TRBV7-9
CASSQRGGRESGYTF
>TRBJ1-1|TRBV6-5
CASSRGYTEAFF